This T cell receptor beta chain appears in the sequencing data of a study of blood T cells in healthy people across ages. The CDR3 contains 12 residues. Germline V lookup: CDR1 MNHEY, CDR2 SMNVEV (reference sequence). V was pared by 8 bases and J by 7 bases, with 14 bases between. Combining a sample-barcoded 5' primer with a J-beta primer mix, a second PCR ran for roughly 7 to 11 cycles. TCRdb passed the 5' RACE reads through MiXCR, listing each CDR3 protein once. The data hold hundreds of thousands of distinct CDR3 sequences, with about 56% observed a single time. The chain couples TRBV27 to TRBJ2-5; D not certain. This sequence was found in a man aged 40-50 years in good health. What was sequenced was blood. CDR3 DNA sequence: TGTGCCAGCGCCACCCCTTTGGGGACCCAGTACTTC. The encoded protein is CASATPLGTQYF.